One sample yielded the 8 T cell receptor beta chains listed below, sequenced in a study of naive and memory T cell subsets (TCRdb year 2017). Library preparation employed UMI-ligation and nested PCR. The listed sequencing device is Illumina MiSeq. To cover both TRBC1 and TRBC2, the beta constant-region primer consisted of an equimolar mix of two oligonucleotides. The ligated cDNA went through four rounds of PCR with nested alpha and beta constant-region primers together with the SP2 primer. TCRdb reprocessed the public reads (quality trimming at Q25 with fastp, clone calling with MiXCR) and kept in-frame beta chains. When rows share a CDR3 protein, they turn into one entry using the most common DNA and genes. The sample table lists around 18,000 distinct CDR3 sequences, 8% to 9.5% of them with a count of one. More than 20% of the sample is in the top ten clones. Source material: central memory CD8+ T cells from blood. Reading the label with the study, this specimen's cell subset or site is: central memory, CD45RA- CD27+. The receptors come from a human donor in good health.

This clonotype was detected a few times. The chain couples TRBV25-1 to TRBJ2-3, with TRBD2 matching over 9 bases. The CDR3 has 16 residues. The germline V gene has CDR1 MGHDK and CDR2 SYGVNS. With V trimmed by 2 bases and J by 4 bases, 7 bases remained unmatched. The CDR3 DNA reads TGTGCCAGCAGTGAAGGGCGGCGGGGGGGCCCAGATACGCAGTATTTT. Translation: CASSEGRRGGPDTQYF.

This clonotype has a handful of counts. This chain joins TRBV6-2 or TRBV6-3 and TRBJ1-6, with D maybe TRBD1 (5 bases). The V gene's germline CDR1 is MNHEY and CDR2 SVGEGT. V was shortened by 2 bases and J by 7 bases, with 6 bases between the two germline ends. The CDR3 has 13 residues. The CDR3 is CASSYRDNSPLHF. Here the CDR3 DNA reads TGTGCCAGCAGTTACCGGGACAATTCACCCCTCCACTTT.

The genes are TRBV6-2 or TRBV6-3 and TRBJ2-1; TRBD1 matches at 9 bases. The CDR3 is made up of 17 amino acids. V lost 4 bases and J lost 6; bases outside the gene matches: 13. The germline CDR1 and CDR2 sequences are MNHEY and SVGEGT. CDR3 region: CASSSNIVDRGGNEQFF. The CDR3 nucleotides read TGTGCCAGCAGTTCCAATATCGTGGACAGGGGAGGCAATGAGCAGTTCTTC.

Ten or more counts support this clonotype. J is TRBJ2-1 and V is TRBV20-1; TRBD2 matches at 7 bases. The CDR3 consists of 16 residues. J gave up 15 bases and V 5 bases, and 25 bases lay outside the gene matches. From germline, CDR1 is DFQATT and CDR2 SNEGSKA (reference sequence). In DNA, the CDR3 is TGCAGTGCTGCCTCTCCAGGAGGGACTAAACATACCCAGAGGTTCTTC. Amino acid sequence: CSAASPGGTKHTQRFF.

This clonotype was seen many times. The chain combines TRBV27 with TRBJ2-7; D gene unclear. This CDR3 has 18 amino acids. V was pared by 2 bases and J by 1 base, with 21 bases between. Germline assignment: CDR1 MNHEY and CDR2 SMNVEV (reference sequence). The CDR3 sequence: CASSLGDPSWGRSYEQYF. CDR3 sequence (DNA): TGTGCCAGCAGTTTAGGCGACCCTTCTTGGGGTAGGTCCTACGAGCAGTACTTC.

The V call is TRBV5-1, the J call TRBJ1-2; no clear D. Germline-derived CDR1 and CDR2 are SGHRS and YFSETQ. The germline V and J ends were trimmed by 3 bases and 4 bases, with 19 bases remaining between them. The CDR3 covers 16 residues. The CDR3 protein is CASSSSGILLRYGYTF. CDR3 nucleotide sequence: TGCGCCAGCAGCTCATCCGGGATCCTCTTGCGCTATGGCTACACCTTC. The full variable domain, its missing parts supplied by reference TRBV5-1 and TRBJ1-2, is KAGVTQTPRYLIKTRGQQVTLSCSPISGHRSVSWYQQTPGQGLQFLFEYFSETQRNKGNFPGRFSGRQFSNSRSEMNVSTLELGDSALYLCASSSSGILLRYGYTFGSGTRLTVV.

This clonotype was counted ten times or more. The chain joins TRBV5-6 to TRBJ2-7, with a possible D match to TRBD1 (6 bases). The CDR3 length is 13 residues. Deletions cut 4 bases from V and 7 bases from J, with 15 bases between. Per germline, CDR1 SGHDT and CDR2 YYEEEE. CDR3 in DNA: TGTGCCAGCAGCGAAGGGGGTTTTGGGGAGCAGTACTTC. It translates to CASSEGGFGEQYF.

This clonotype was detected many times. The chain combines TRBV6-4 with TRBJ2-3; D call uncertain. The CDR3 has 13 amino acids. V lost 2 bases and J 0 bases, leaving 3 bases between the germline ends. Germline V gene data show CDR1 as MRHNA and CDR2 as SNTAGT. In DNA form, the CDR3 reads TGTGCCAGCAGTGACCTAAGCACAGATACGCAGTATTTT. Its translation is CASSDLSTDTQYF.